A single T cell receptor (beta chain) is shown here with its context. Antigen unknown. The data derive from a study of beta chain features in type 1 diabetes. The whole isolated RNA underwent reverse transcription, so sequencing captured expressed TCRB transcripts. The assay was immunoSEQ multiplex PCR, and TCRdb's table has in-frame clones only and misses some. Among 970,000 or so clones listed, under 20% were seen once. Study results and limitations: Compared with healthy donors, patients appeared to share more similar naive, central memory and regulatory TCRB repertoires.

This receptor was identified in a woman aged 18 to 35 in good health. The sequenced sample consisted of naive CD4+ T cells from blood.

The CDR3 nucleotides read TGTGCCAGCAGCGTAGGAGGAGGCCCTCTCCAAGAGACCCAGTACTTC. Translating it yields CASSVGGGPLQETQYF. The V call is TRBV9, the J call TRBJ2-5; D possibly corresponds to TRBD2 (5 bases). V lost 0 bases and J 1 base, leaving 13 bases between the germline ends. CDR1 SGDLS and CDR2 YYNGEE come from the germline V gene. This CDR3 has 16 amino acids.